The 32 T cell receptor beta chains below were found in one sample sequenced in a study of blood T cell repertoires in COVID-19. Some clones are missing from TCRdb's copy, which holds only in-frame ones; the method was immunoSEQ multiplex PCR. The table shows about 140,000 clones, with roughly 80% occurring only once. The sample taken for sequencing was peripheral blood. The receptors originated from a man in his 60s who had recovered from COVID-19.

The rearrangement links TRBV6-5 to TRBJ1-4, with D perhaps matching TRBD1 (6 bases). Trimming cost V 4 bases and J 7 bases, with 16 bases left between them. Germline V CDR1 and CDR2: MNHEY, SVGAGI. This CDR3 spans 15 amino acids. The CDR3 spells CASSSARGIGEKLFF. The CDR3 bases are TGTGCCAGCAGTTCCGCCAGGGGCATTGGTGAAAAACTGTTTTTT.

This clone was counted a single time. The rearrangement uses TRBV3-1 (or the pseudogene TRBV3-2) and TRBJ1-1; D unresolved. The germline CDR1 and CDR2 sequences are LGHDT and YNNKEL (reference sequence). Trimming took off 1 base at V and 7 bases at J, with 16 bases between the two ends. CDR3 length: 15 amino acids. CDR3 sequence: CASSQGQQDVGEAFF. CDR3 DNA: TGTGCCAGCAGCCAAGGGCAGCAGGATGTCGGTGAAGCTTTCTTT.

This clone showed up just a few times. The chain employs TRBV27 and TRBJ2-3, with D tentatively TRBD1 (6 bases). Germline V gives CDR1 MNHEY, CDR2 SMNVEV (reference sequence). V shed 3 bases and J shed 9 bases, with 10 bases lying between them. The CDR3 has 12 amino acids. CDR3 residues: CASSFGGLTQYF. In nucleotides, the CDR3 is TGTGCCAGCAGTTTTGGGGGCTTGACGCAGTATTTT.

This chain uses TRBV27 with TRBJ2-5; a weak D match, TRBD1 (5 bases). This CDR3 contains 15 residues. CDR1 MNHEY and CDR2 SMNVEV come from the germline V gene (reference sequence). The V end lost 7 bases, the J end lost 2 bases, and 17 bases lay between the germline ends. DNA for the CDR3: TGTGCCAGCAATCGTGCAGGGTTGGGTCAAGAGACCCAGTACTTC. Translating gives CASNRAGLGQETQYF.

This clone has just a few counts. This chain links TRBV6-5 with TRBJ1-1; the D is unclear. Trimming left V 2 bases short and J 8 bases short, with 6 bases between. The germline V gene encodes CDR1 MNHEY and CDR2 SVGAGI. This CDR3 is built from 11 residues. CDR3 protein: CASSYAGEAFF. CDR3 nucleotide sequence: TGTGCCAGCAGTTACGCGGGAGAAGCTTTCTTT.

The chain has TRBV2 and TRBJ1-6; D unclear. V lost 3 bases and J lost 5, with 11 bases in between. Germline V gene sequence: CDR1 SNHLY, CDR2 FYNNEI. The CDR3 covers 15 residues. CDR3 sequence: CASSEVAVNNSPLHF. The DNA of the CDR3 is TGTGCCAGCAGTGAGGTGGCGGTGAATAATTCACCCCTCCACTTT.

The gene calls are TRBV10-3 and TRBJ2-7, with TRBD1 identical over 7 bases. The CDR3 is made up of 13 amino acids. Per germline, CDR1 ENHRY and CDR2 SYGVKD. Trimming at V came to 5 bases and at J to 3 bases, leaving 4 bases not matched to a gene. The chain's CDR3 is CAISKDRNYEQYF. In DNA form, the CDR3 reads TGTGCCATCAGTAAGGACAGGAACTACGAGCAGTACTTC.

The chain carries TRBV5-1 and TRBJ2-3, with 7 bases aligning to TRBD1. V lost 3 bases and J lost 3; bases outside the gene matches: 7. The CDR3 runs 15 residues. CDR1 and CDR2 from the germline V gene are SGHRS and YFSETQ. Here the CDR3 reads CASSSDRVKTDTQYF. CDR3 DNA: TGCGCCAGCAGCTCCGACAGGGTGAAGACAGATACGCAGTATTTT.

As DNA, the CDR3 is TGTGCCTCCTTGAAGCGGGGGAAGGGCAATGAGCAGTTCTTC. Translation: CASLKRGKGNEQFF. The V gene is TRBV30, the J gene TRBJ2-1, with TRBD2 identical over 8 bases. Germline V gene data show CDR1 as GTSNPN and CDR2 as SVGIG (reference sequence). Trimming removed 7 bases from V and 6 bases from J; junction bases left unmatched: 11. CDR3 length: 14 amino acids.

The V call is TRBV19, the J call TRBJ1-5; 9 nucleotides align to TRBD1. Germline CDR1 LNHDA, CDR2 SQIVND (reference sequence). V gave up 3 bases and J gave up 0 bases; unmatched junction bases: 9. The CDR3 runs 18 residues. The CDR3 here is CASSMGQGSLYSNQPQHF. CDR3 bases: TGTGCCAGTAGTATGGGACAGGGAAGCCTCTATAGCAATCAGCCCCAGCATTTT.

On this clone: Other DNA sequences in the same sample also yield this CDR3. The chain joins TRBV5-1 to TRBJ2-3; 9 bases align to TRBD2. The germline gives CDR1 SGHRS, CDR2 YFSETQ. CDR3 length: 16 amino acids. Trimming cost V 0 bases and J 1 base; bases outside gene matches: 3. The CDR3 bases are TGCGCCAGCAGCTTGGTGTTAGCGGGGGGCACAGATACGCAGTATTTT. Amino acids: CASSLVLAGGTDTQYF.

DNA of the CDR3: TGTGCCAGTAGTAGGGTGGGACTGTTCTCTGGGGCCAACGTCCTGACTTTC. This encodes CASSRVGLFSGANVLTF. The J gene is TRBJ2-6, the V gene TRBV19; D may be TRBD2 (6 bases). CDR1 and CDR2 (germline): LNHDA, SQIVND (reference sequence). This CDR3 spans 17 amino acids. V lost 4 bases, J lost 0 bases, and 13 bases lay in between.

This clone has ten or more counts. The rearrangement links TRBV5-8 to TRBJ2-7; D is unresolved. V dropped 4 bases and J dropped 2 bases, with 4 bases sitting between them. Germline V gene sequence: CDR1 SGHTS, CDR2 YDEGEE. The CDR3 consists of 11 residues. DNA for the CDR3: TGTGCCAGCAGCGTTACCTACGAGCAGTACTTC. Translation gives CASSVTYEQYF.

The V gene is TRBV2, the J gene TRBJ2-5; 7 bases map to TRBD2. Germline lookup yields CDR1 SNHLY and CDR2 FYNNEI. The CDR3 runs 15 residues. With 4 bases clipped from V and 3 bases from J, the junction kept 8 bases outside the gene matches. CDR3 bases: TGTGCCAGCAGTGCCGCTAGCGGCCGGAAAGAGACCCAGTACTTC. Amino acid sequence: CASSAASGRKETQYF.

On this clone: In the same sample, other DNA sequences code for this CDR3. The chain recombines TRBV18 with TRBJ2-3, with D unclear. The germline V gene has CDR1 KGHSH and CDR2 LQKENI. This CDR3 is built from 12 residues. The V gene lost 1 base and the J gene lost 4 bases, with 3 bases spanning the gap. CDR3 sequence: CASSPRADTQYF. The CDR3 nucleotides read TGTGCCAGCTCACCACGCGCAGATACGCAGTATTTT. Using reference TRBV18 and TRBJ2-3 for the parts outside the CDR3, the full variable domain is NAGVMQNPRHLVRRRGQEARLRCSPMKGHSHVYWYRQLPEEGLKFMVYLQKENIIDESGMPKERFSAEFPKEGPSILRIQQVVRGDSAAYFCASSPRADTQYFGPGTRLTVL.

This chain joins TRBV3-1 (or the pseudogene TRBV3-2) and TRBJ1-6; D possibly corresponds to TRBD1 (6 bases). V was cut by 4 bases and J by 3 bases, with 16 bases left in between. This CDR3 spans 17 amino acids. CDR1 LGHDT and CDR2 YNNKEL come from the germline V gene (reference sequence). CDR3 residues: CASSRKGEGLYNSPLHF. The CDR3 DNA sequence: TGTGCCAGCAGCCGAAAGGGGGAGGGCCTCTATAATTCACCCCTCCACTTT.

This chain uses TRBV2 with TRBJ2-5, with a possible D match to TRBD2 (6 bases). V lost 7 bases, J lost 4 bases, and 19 bases lay in between. Germline V CDR1 and CDR2: SNHLY, FYNNEI. The CDR3 loop spans 15 amino acids. Written as DNA, the CDR3 is TGTGCCAGCACCCGAGGGACTGGGGGGTCAGAGACCCAGTACTTC. Translated: CASTRGTGGSETQYF.

The V and J genes are TRBV5-8 and TRBJ2-3, with D possibly being TRBD2 (5 bases). Germline-derived CDR1 and CDR2 are SGHTS and YDEGEE. The CDR3 contains 14 residues. V lost 4 bases to trimming and J lost 0 bases, with 9 bases between them. CDR3 DNA: TGTGCCAGCAGCCCCCTAGCTAGCACAGATACGCAGTATTTT. Translation gives CASSPLASTDTQYF.

The chain joins TRBV28 to TRBJ2-4; D ambiguous. This CDR3 has 14 amino acids. Germline V gene sequence: CDR1 MDHEN, CDR2 SYDVKM. The V gene lost 2 bases and the J gene lost 0 bases, with 5 bases spanning the gap. The CDR3 spells CASSLPLAKNIQYF. The CDR3 DNA sequence: TGTGCCAGCAGTTTACCTTTAGCCAAAAACATTCAGTACTTC.

This chain connects TRBV30 to TRBJ1-4; TRBD1 is a possible D gene (5 bases). V lost 0 bases to trimming and J lost 4 bases, with 21 bases between them. The CDR3 consists of 18 residues. The germline V gene has CDR1 GTSNPN and CDR2 SVGIG (reference sequence). CDR3: CAWSVGAWSTASNEKLFF. The CDR3 nucleotides are TGTGCCTGGAGTGTAGGCGCCTGGTCGACAGCGAGTAATGAAAAACTGTTTTTT. The whole variable domain, remainder taken from reference TRBV30 and TRBJ1-4, is SQTIHQWPATLVQPVGSPLSLECTVEGTSNPNLYWYRQAAGRGLQLLFYSVGIGQISSEVPQNLSASRPQDRQFILSSKKLLLSDSGFYLCAWSVGAWSTASNEKLFFGSGTQLSVL.

This chain uses TRBV6-2 or TRBV6-3 with TRBJ1-5; D is unresolved. This CDR3 has 16 amino acids. Looked up from germline, CDR1 is MNHEY and CDR2 is SVGEGT. The V end lost 6 bases, the J end lost 2 bases, and 17 bases lay between the germline ends. The CDR3 reads CASSPPGRRGNQPQHF. The CDR3 bases are TGTGCCAGCAGCCCCCCGGGCCGGCGGGGCAATCAGCCCCAGCATTTT.

A few counts support this clone. The chain is built from TRBV6-6 and TRBJ1-5; D unresolved. This CDR3 comprises 13 residues. CDR1 is MNHNY, CDR2 SVGAGI, per germline (reference sequence). V was trimmed by 0 bases and J by 6 bases, leaving 6 bases between them. Here the CDR3 DNA reads TGTGCCAGCAGTTACTCCCAGGCTCAGCCCCAGCATTTT. It translates to CASSYSQAQPQHF.

The chain joins TRBV19 to TRBJ1-5; 10 bases are shared with TRBD1. Germline loops: CDR1 LNHDA, CDR2 SQIVND (reference sequence). The V gene end was trimmed by 5 bases and the J gene end by 7 bases; junction bases not matched to a gene: 8. CDR3 length equals 15 residues. The CDR3 here is CASSPPGQGIQPQHF. The CDR3 nucleotides read TGTGCCAGTAGTCCACCGGGACAGGGGATCCAGCCCCAGCATTTT.

V is TRBV7-3 and J is TRBJ2-3; 10 bases fit TRBD2. Germline V gene sequence: CDR1 SGHTA, CDR2 FQGTGA. The CDR3 is 14 amino acids. After removal of 2 bases from V and 10 bases from J, the junction contained 6 bases not matched to a gene. The CDR3, as DNA: TGTGCCAGCAGCTTAGCTGCTAGCGGGAGTTCGCAGTATTTT. Amino acid sequence: CASSLAASGSSQYF.

Worth noting for this clone: The same CDR3 is also encoded by other DNA sequences in this sample. The chain is built from TRBV7-9 and TRBJ2-7, with 15 bases aligning to TRBD2. The CDR3 runs to 14 residues. CDR1 and CDR2 from the germline V gene are SEHNR and FQNEAQ (reference sequence). The trim removed 3 bases at V and 6 bases at J, leaving 0 bases unmatched. CDR3: CASSLGLAGGEQYF. In DNA, the CDR3 is TGTGCCAGCAGCTTGGGACTAGCGGGGGGCGAGCAGTACTTC.

The chain uses TRBV3-1 (or the pseudogene TRBV3-2) and TRBJ2-2, with 10 positions matching TRBD2. The germline V gene encodes CDR1 LGHDT and CDR2 YNNKEL (reference sequence). V was pared by 4 bases and J by 4 bases, with 6 bases of the junction left unmatched. The CDR3 is 16 amino acids. The CDR3 DNA sequence: TGTGCCAGCAGCCTTCAGCGGGGGGGAGGCACCGGGGAGCTGTTTTTT. This codes for CASSLQRGGGTGELFF.

This clone was detected only a few times. This chain joins TRBV24-1 and TRBJ1-2; no clear D. In germline, CDR1 is KGHDR, CDR2 SFDVKD. The CDR3 has 11 amino acids. V was pared by 9 bases and J by 3 bases, with 7 bases between. CDR3 loop: CATSRDYGYTF. DNA for the CDR3: TGTGCCACCTCGCGCGACTATGGCTACACCTTC.

V usage is TRBV27 and J usage is TRBJ1-1; perhaps TRBD1 as D (5 bases). Germline CDR1 reads MNHEY; CDR2 reads SMNVEV (reference sequence). The CDR3 consists of 14 residues. Trimming took off 8 bases at V and 4 bases at J, with 17 bases between the two ends. This CDR3 is CASESPGGATEAFF. The CDR3 bases are TGTGCCAGCGAAAGTCCCGGAGGGGCCACTGAAGCTTTCTTT.

The sample holds many counts of this clone. This chain links TRBV4-2 with TRBJ2-7; possible D gene TRBD2, 6 bases. Trimming stripped 0 bases from V and 0 bases from J, with 12 bases between. CDR1 is LGHNA, CDR2 YNFKEQ, per germline. The CDR3 is 16 amino acids. The DNA of the CDR3 is TGTGCCAGCAGCCAAGATATAGCGGAAAGCTCCTACGAGCAGTACTTC. Protein: CASSQDIAESSYEQYF.

V usage is TRBV27 and J usage is TRBJ2-3, with 15 nucleotides matching TRBD2. CDR3 size: 18 residues. J was trimmed by 0 bases and V by 3 bases; bases with no gene match: 4. From germline, CDR1 is MNHEY and CDR2 SMNVEV (reference sequence). Here the CDR3 reads CASSFGLAGGPSTDTQYF. The CDR3 region has the DNA TGTGCCAGCAGTTTCGGACTAGCGGGAGGGCCCAGCACAGATACGCAGTATTTT.

The chain carries TRBV6-2 or TRBV6-3 and TRBJ1-1, with 7 bases aligning to TRBD1. The germline V gene has CDR1 MNHEY and CDR2 SVGEGT. Trimming removed 6 bases from V and 1 base from J; junction bases left unmatched: 5. The CDR3 is made up of 14 amino acids. The CDR3 sequence is CASRPRQGNTEAFF. The CDR3 DNA reads TGTGCCAGCAGACCTCGACAGGGGAACACTGAAGCTTTCTTT.

The chain is built from TRBV9 and TRBJ2-2; 9 bases match TRBD2. V trimming: 9 bases; J trimming: 5 bases; junction bases outside the gene matches: 23. The CDR3 loop spans 19 amino acids. Germline loops: CDR1 SGDLS, CDR2 YYNGEE. The CDR3 coding sequence is TGTGCCACCCTCCTAGGTGGTCATAGCGGGAGAAGGGGAACCGGGGAGCTGTTTTTT. Encoded protein: CATLLGGHSGRRGTGELFF.